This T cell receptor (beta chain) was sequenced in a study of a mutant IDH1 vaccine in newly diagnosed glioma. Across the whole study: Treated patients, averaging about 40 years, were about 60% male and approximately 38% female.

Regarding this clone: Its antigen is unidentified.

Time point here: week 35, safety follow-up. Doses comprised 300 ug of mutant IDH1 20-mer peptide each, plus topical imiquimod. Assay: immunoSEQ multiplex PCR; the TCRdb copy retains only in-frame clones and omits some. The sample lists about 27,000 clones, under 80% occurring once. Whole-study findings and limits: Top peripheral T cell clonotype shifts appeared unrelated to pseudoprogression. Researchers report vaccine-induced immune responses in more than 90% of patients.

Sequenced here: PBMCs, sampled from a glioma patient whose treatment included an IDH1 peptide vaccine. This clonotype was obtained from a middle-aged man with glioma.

Written as DNA, the CDR3 is TGCAGCGTTCTTTTGGAGACAGGACTAGCGGGAAGGGGGTTGAACGAGCAGTACTTC. This sequence encodes CSVLLETGLAGRGLNEQYF. The chain has TRBV29-1 and TRBJ2-5, with 12 nucleotides matching TRBD2. The better agreement between TRBJ2-7 and the DNA end casts doubt on the J call. This CDR3 contains 19 residues. Germline values: CDR1 SQVTM, CDR2 ANQGSEA.